Presented here are 28 T cell receptor beta chains from one specimen sequenced in a study of shared clonotypes between healthy human individuals. Only in-frame clones appear in the TCRdb table, and some are missing; sequencing was by immunoSEQ multiplex PCR. The sample includes some 1,900,000 clones, about 95% seen only once; the top ten take 0.95% to 1.5%. Cells designated naive CD8 were CD45RO-negative and were positively selected for CCR7, with terminally differentiated effector memory CD45RA+ cells excluded. The sequencing input was naive CD8+ T cells sorted from blood. The receptors here all came from a man aged 18 to 30 in good health.

The rearrangement uses TRBV10-2 and TRBJ1-5, with D hard to call. The CDR3 is 14 amino acids. Germline CDR1 reads WSHSY; CDR2 reads SAAADI. Trimming cost V 2 bases and J 3 bases, with 8 bases left between them. This CDR3 is CASSETQLNQPQHF. CDR3 nucleotides: TGCGCCAGCAGTGAGACACAGCTCAATCAGCCCCAGCATTTT.

The chain couples TRBV7-9 to TRBJ2-2; D perhaps matches TRBD2 (5 bases). Looked up from germline, CDR1 is SEHNR and CDR2 is FQNEAQ (reference sequence). This CDR3 is 18 amino acids long. V lost 4 bases and J lost 4, with 22 bases in between. The DNA for the CDR3 is TGTGCCAGCAGCTCGGAGGTGAGACGGGCGGATGGCACCGGGGAGCTGTTTTTT. Its translation is CASSSEVRRADGTGELFF. The full variable domain, rest sourced from reference TRBV7-9 and TRBJ2-2, is DTGVSQNPRHKITKRGQNVTFRCDPISEHNRLYWYRQTLGQGPEFLTYFQNEAQLEKSRLLSDRFSAERPKGSFSTLEIQRTEQGDSAMYLCASSSEVRRADGTGELFFGEGSRLTVL.

Written as DNA, the CDR3 is TGCGCCAGCAGCCAAGTAGCCGATTTGAGGCAGCCCCAGCATTTT. It codes for CASSQVADLRQPQHF. The chain combines TRBV4-1 with TRBJ1-5; no definite D call. The CDR3 length is 15 residues. With 1 base removed from V and 7 bases from J, the gap between germline ends came to 14 bases. Per the germline V gene, CDR1 is MGHRA and CDR2 is YSYEKL.

J is TRBJ2-3 and V is TRBV4-2; 11 bases align to TRBD2. The CDR3 spans 18 residues. V gave up 1 base and J gave up 4 bases; unmatched junction bases: 10. CDR1 is LGHNA and CDR2 is YNFKEQ in the germline V gene. The CDR3 reads CASSQGLAGIPHPDTQYF. CDR3 DNA sequence: TGTGCCAGCAGCCAAGGACTAGCGGGGATCCCCCACCCAGATACGCAGTATTTT.

This rearrangement joins TRBV4-3 to TRBJ2-1; D remains ambiguous. This CDR3 has 15 residues. Germline CDR1 LGHNA, CDR2 YSLEER. The V end lost 4 bases, the J end lost 0 bases, and 10 bases lay between the germline ends. The CDR3, as DNA: TGCGCCAGCAGCCTAAGCTGGAGCTCCTACAATGAGCAGTTCTTC. Amino acid sequence: CASSLSWSSYNEQFF.

This sequence joins TRBV5-1 and TRBJ2-1; 11 bases map to TRBD2. The CDR3 sequence is 15 residues long. Trimming cost V 3 bases and J 4 bases; bases outside gene matches: 3. Germline CDR1 SGHRS, CDR2 YFSETQ. CDR3 sequence reads: CASSYRLAGYNEQFF. The CDR3 DNA sequence: TGCGCCAGCAGCTACCGACTAGCGGGGTACAATGAGCAGTTCTTC.

The chain combines TRBV19 with TRBJ1-2; D gene ambiguous. Germline V gene data show CDR1 as LNHDA and CDR2 as SQIVND (reference sequence). The CDR3 is made up of 15 amino acids. Trimming stripped 0 bases from V and 4 bases from J, with 12 bases between. The CDR3 is CASSIDGEFSYGYTF. DNA for the CDR3: TGTGCCAGTAGTATAGATGGGGAATTCTCCTATGGCTACACCTTC. Together with reference TRBV19 and TRBJ1-2, the CDR3 gives the full variable domain: DGGITQSPKYLFRKEGQNVTLSCEQNLNHDAMYWYRQDPGQGLRLIYYSQIVNDFQKGDIAEGYSVSREKKESFPLTVTSAQKNPTAFYLCASSIDGEFSYGYTFGSGTRLTVV.

The gene calls are TRBV27 and TRBJ2-7; tentative D call: TRBD1 (5 bases). The CDR3 runs 14 residues. Trimming took 5 bases from V and 1 from J, leaving 12 bases between them. CDR1 MNHEY and CDR2 SMNVEV come from the germline V gene (reference sequence). The CDR3 DNA sequence: TGTGCCAGCAGTCCCTACAGGACATCCTACGAGCAGTACTTC. Its translation: CASSPYRTSYEQYF.

As for this clone: Other DNA sequences in the same sample also yield this CDR3. The DNA of the CDR3 is TGTGCCAGCAGTCCCTTAGAGGGTCCTGAAGCTTTCTTT. It encodes CASSPLEGPEAFF. The genes are TRBV27 and TRBJ1-1; D gene ambiguous. The CDR3 has 13 amino acids. V dropped 5 bases and J dropped 6 bases, with 13 bases sitting between them. Looked up from germline, CDR1 is MNHEY and CDR2 is SMNVEV (reference sequence).

V is TRBV13 and J is TRBJ2-7; D uncertain. The length of the CDR3 is 14 residues. V lost 4 bases, J lost 0 bases, and 10 bases lay in between. Germline V CDR1 and CDR2: PRHDT, FYEKMQ (reference sequence). The CDR3 spells CASSSYSGSYEQYF. The CDR3 DNA follows: TGTGCCAGCAGCTCATACAGTGGCTCCTACGAGCAGTACTTC.

The V and J genes are TRBV4-1 and TRBJ1-4, with D unclear. CDR3 size: 17 residues. Trimming stripped 3 bases from V and 0 bases from J, with 14 bases between. Per the germline V gene, CDR1 is MGHRA and CDR2 is YSYEKL. This CDR3 is CASSQIKAYATNEKLFF. The CDR3, as DNA: TGCGCCAGCAGCCAGATCAAGGCCTACGCAACTAATGAAAAACTGTTTTTT.

V gene TRBV9 combines with J gene TRBJ2-1; D gene ambiguous. Deletions cut 0 bases from V and 2 bases from J, with 9 bases between. The CDR3 runs to 15 residues. Germline CDR1 reads SGDLS; CDR2 reads YYNGEE. The CDR3 DNA reads TGTGCCAGCAGCGTAGATCTTAGCACCTACAATGAGCAGTTCTTC. It yields the protein CASSVDLSTYNEQFF.

This chain connects TRBV28 to TRBJ1-5; 9 nucleotides align to TRBD1. The CDR3 is 15 amino acids. The germline V gene encodes CDR1 MDHEN and CDR2 SYDVKM. The trim removed 6 bases at V and 6 bases at J, leaving 9 bases unmatched. DNA of the CDR3: TGTGCCAGCAGGCCCGGGACAGGGTATAGTCAGCCCCAGCATTTT. Residues: CASRPGTGYSQPQHF. The full variable domain, completed using reference TRBV28 and TRBJ1-5, is DVKVTQSSRYLVKRTGEKVFLECVQDMDHENMFWYRQDPGLGLRLIYFSYDVKMKEKGDIPEGYSVSREKKERFSLILESASTNQTSMYLCASRPGTGYSQPQHFGDGTRLSIL.

The V gene is TRBV30, the J gene TRBJ2-7; 9 bases align to TRBD1. V lost 4 bases to trimming and J lost 5 bases; unmatched junction nucleotides: 6. There are 13 residues in the CDR3. Germline V gene sequence: CDR1 GTSNPN, CDR2 SVGIG (reference sequence). The CDR3 here is CAWTTGGIDEQYF. The DNA for the CDR3 is TGTGCCTGGACGACAGGGGGGATCGACGAGCAGTACTTC.

This clone was seen once. The genes are TRBV9 and TRBJ2-2, with D maybe TRBD1 (6 bases). Per the germline V gene, CDR1 is SGDLS and CDR2 is YYNGEE. Deletions cut 0 bases from V and 2 bases from J, with 11 bases between. The CDR3 spans 16 residues. The CDR3 DNA is TGTGCCAGCAGCGTAGCGGCAGGGGACAACACCGGGGAGCTGTTTTTT. It yields the protein CASSVAAGDNTGELFF.

This clone appeared once. This chain links TRBV15 with TRBJ2-7, with D perhaps given as TRBD1 or TRBD2 (5 bases each). The germline V and J ends were trimmed by 5 bases and 7 bases, with 24 bases remaining between them. This CDR3 spans 16 amino acids. Germline V gives CDR1 LNHNV, CDR2 YYDKDF (reference sequence). Here the CDR3 DNA reads TGTGCCACCAGCGACTTACTCGGGGCCTCTCAGGCGGAGCAGTACTTC. Amino acids: CATSDLLGASQAEQYF.

The table lists this clone with a count of one. This chain joins TRBV11-2 and TRBJ2-6; D unclear. With 1 base removed from V and 4 bases from J, the gap between germline ends came to 5 bases. The length of the CDR3 is 14 residues. From germline, CDR1 is SGHAT and CDR2 FQNNGV. The CDR3 protein is CASSLVAGANVLTF. The CDR3 bases are TGTGCCAGCAGCTTAGTGGCCGGGGCCAACGTCCTGACTTTC.

A remark on this clone: Within the sample, other DNA sequences also encode this same CDR3. The rearrangement uses TRBV7-2 and TRBJ2-7; 11 bases fit TRBD2. Trimming cost V 3 bases and J 3 bases; bases outside gene matches: 1. CDR3 length equals 14 residues. Germline V gene lookup returns CDR1 SGHTA and CDR2 FQGNSA. CDR3 DNA: TGTGCCAGCAGCTTTGGGACTAGCGGCTACGAGCAGTACTTC. Its protein is CASSFGTSGYEQYF.

The V gene is TRBV5-1, the J gene TRBJ1-1; 9 bases map to TRBD1. This CDR3 region has 15 residues. Germline V lookup: CDR1 SGHRS, CDR2 YFSETQ. V lost 4 bases to trimming and J lost 3 bases; unmatched junction nucleotides: 7. For the CDR3, the DNA is TGCGCCAGCAGCCTCGGACAGGGGTTCGACACTGAAGCTTTCTTT. Translating gives CASSLGQGFDTEAFF.

V gene TRBV5-8 combines with J gene TRBJ1-2; a possible D gene is TRBD1 (5 bases). This CDR3 has 16 residues. Between the trimmed V and J ends, which lost 4 bases and 4 bases, there was a span of 20 bases. The germline CDR1 and CDR2 sequences are SGHTS and YDEGEE. CDR3 sequence reads: CASSPIYEQAIYGYTF. The CDR3 bases are TGTGCCAGCAGCCCTATATACGAACAGGCGATCTATGGCTACACCTTC.

The V and J genes are TRBV2 and TRBJ2-5; 8 bases fit TRBD2. The CDR3 contains 17 residues. The V and J ends lost 0 bases and 2 bases, in that order; junction bases with no gene match: 8. Germline CDR1 is SNHLY and CDR2 is FYNNEI. CDR3 sequence (DNA): TGTGCCAGCAGTGAAGCTTACGGGAGGGCCTATCAAGAGACCCAGTACTTC. As protein: CASSEAYGRAYQETQYF.

The rearrangement joins TRBV9 to TRBJ1-1; TRBD1 might be the D (6 bases). There are 13 residues in the CDR3. The V gene lost 2 bases and the J gene lost 6 bases, with 11 bases spanning the gap. Germline CDR1 SGDLS, CDR2 YYNGEE. CDR3 nucleotide sequence: TGTGCCAGCAGCGTCGGGGGGCAGTCTGAAGCTTTCTTT. Amino acid sequence: CASSVGGQSEAFF.

V gene TRBV12-1 combines with J gene TRBJ2-1; the table's D gene call, TRBD2, was not cross checked with the DNA. TRBV12-1 is tagged as a pseudogene. The CDR3 sequence is 14 residues long. This chain's CDR3 is CASKLALAYNEQFF. The DNA for the CDR3 is TGTGCCAGTAAACTAGCGCTTGCGTACAATGAGCAGTTCTTC.

The chain uses TRBV19 and TRBJ2-2; 10 bases are a match to TRBD1. Looked up from germline, CDR1 is LNHDA and CDR2 is SQIVND (reference sequence). V lost 6 bases and J lost 6; bases outside the gene matches: 13. This CDR3 is built from 17 residues. The DNA for the CDR3 is TGTGCCAGTAGCAATACCCTCGGGACAGGGGTGGCCGGGGAGCTGTTTTTT. Its protein product is CASSNTLGTGVAGELFF.

The chain combines TRBV10-2 with TRBJ1-1; D remains unclear. This CDR3 comprises 16 residues. Trimming removed 9 bases at V and 0 bases at J, with 20 bases between. CDR1 is WSHSY, CDR2 SAAADI, per germline. This chain's CDR3 is CASRRRATEMNTEAFF. The DNA for the CDR3 is TGCGCCAGTCGTCGCCGGGCGACCGAGATGAACACTGAAGCTTTCTTT.

The V call is TRBV13, the J call TRBJ1-2, with a tentative D call TRBD1 (6 bases). Between the trimmed V and J ends, which lost 3 bases and 4 bases, there was a span of 12 bases. The CDR3 extends over 14 amino acids. Germline lookup yields CDR1 PRHDT and CDR2 FYEKMQ (reference sequence). The chain's CDR3 is CASSFGRGTYGYTF. The CDR3 nucleotides read TGTGCCAGCAGCTTTGGCAGGGGAACCTATGGCTACACCTTC.

The chain joins TRBV30 to TRBJ2-7; D remains unclear. The germline gives CDR1 GTSNPN, CDR2 SVGIG (reference sequence). The V end lost 5 bases, the J end lost 5 bases, and 10 bases lay between the germline ends. This CDR3 has 11 amino acids. The DNA for the CDR3 is TGTGCCTGGGAAAGGGCAGACGAGCAGTACTTC. Translation: CAWERADEQYF.

The V call is TRBV14, the J call TRBJ2-7; 7 nucleotides agree with TRBD1. The CDR3 loop spans 15 amino acids. Germline values: CDR1 SGHDN, CDR2 FVKESK. J gave up 2 bases and V 0 bases, and 4 bases lay outside the gene matches. The CDR3 sequence is CASSQDVQGPYEQYF. The DNA of the CDR3 is TGTGCCAGCAGCCAAGATGTACAGGGGCCCTACGAGCAGTACTTC.